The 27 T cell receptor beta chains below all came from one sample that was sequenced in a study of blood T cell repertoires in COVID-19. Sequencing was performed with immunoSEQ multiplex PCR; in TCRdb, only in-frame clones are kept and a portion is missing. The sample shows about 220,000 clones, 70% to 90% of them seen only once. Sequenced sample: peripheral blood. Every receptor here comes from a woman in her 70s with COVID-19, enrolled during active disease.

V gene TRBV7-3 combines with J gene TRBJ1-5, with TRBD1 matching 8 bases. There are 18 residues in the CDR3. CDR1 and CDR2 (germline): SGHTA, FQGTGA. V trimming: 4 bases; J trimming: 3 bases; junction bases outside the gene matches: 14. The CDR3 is CASSSRRGQESPNQPQHF. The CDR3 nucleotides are TGTGCCAGCAGCTCAAGGAGGGGACAGGAGTCCCCCAATCAGCCCCAGCATTTT.

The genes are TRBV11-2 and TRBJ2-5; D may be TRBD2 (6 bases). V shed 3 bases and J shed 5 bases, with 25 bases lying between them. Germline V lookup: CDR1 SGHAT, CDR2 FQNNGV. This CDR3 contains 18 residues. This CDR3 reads CASSLDPPGTPSGETQYF. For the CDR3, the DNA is TGTGCCAGCAGCTTGGACCCTCCCGGGACTCCTTCCGGGGAGACCCAGTACTTC.

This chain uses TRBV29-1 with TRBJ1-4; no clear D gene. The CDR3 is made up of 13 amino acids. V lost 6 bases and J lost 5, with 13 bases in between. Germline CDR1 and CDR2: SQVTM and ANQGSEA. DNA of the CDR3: TGCAGCGTACTGGCTGAGGGAAATGAAAAACTGTTTTTT. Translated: CSVLAEGNEKLFF.

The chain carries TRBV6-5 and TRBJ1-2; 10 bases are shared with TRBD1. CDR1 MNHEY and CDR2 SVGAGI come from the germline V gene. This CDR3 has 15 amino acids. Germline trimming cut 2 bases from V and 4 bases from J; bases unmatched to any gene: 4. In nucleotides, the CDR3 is TGTGCCAGCAGTTACGCCGGGACAGGGGCCTATGGCTACACCTTC. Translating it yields CASSYAGTGAYGYTF.

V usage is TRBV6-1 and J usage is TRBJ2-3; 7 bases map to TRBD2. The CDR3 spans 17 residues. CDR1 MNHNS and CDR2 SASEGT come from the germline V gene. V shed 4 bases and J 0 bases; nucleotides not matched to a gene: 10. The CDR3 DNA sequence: TGTGCCAGCAGTGCCCGGCGGCGGGAGATAAGCACAGATACGCAGTATTTT. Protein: CASSARRREISTDTQYF.

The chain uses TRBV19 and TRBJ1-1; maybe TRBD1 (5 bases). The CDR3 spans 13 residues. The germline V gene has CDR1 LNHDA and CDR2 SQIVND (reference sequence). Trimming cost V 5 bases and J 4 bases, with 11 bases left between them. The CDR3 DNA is TGTGCCAGTAGTCCCAGGGTGCTCACTGAAGCTTTCTTT. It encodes CASSPRVLTEAFF. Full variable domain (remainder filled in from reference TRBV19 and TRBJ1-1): DGGITQSPKYLFRKEGQNVTLSCEQNLNHDAMYWYRQDPGQGLRLIYYSQIVNDFQKGDIAEGYSVSREKKESFPLTVTSAQKNPTAFYLCASSPRVLTEAFFGQGTRLTVV.

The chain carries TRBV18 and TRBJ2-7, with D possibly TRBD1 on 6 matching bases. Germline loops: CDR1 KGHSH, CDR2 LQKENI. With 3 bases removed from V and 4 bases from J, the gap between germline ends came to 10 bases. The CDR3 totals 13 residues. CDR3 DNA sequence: TGTGCCAGCTCACCCGGGACATTGTACGAGCAGTACTTC. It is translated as CASSPGTLYEQYF.

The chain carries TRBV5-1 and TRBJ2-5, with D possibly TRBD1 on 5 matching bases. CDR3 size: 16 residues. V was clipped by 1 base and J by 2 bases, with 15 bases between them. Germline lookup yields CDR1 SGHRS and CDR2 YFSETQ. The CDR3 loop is CASSLPGQSLQETQYF. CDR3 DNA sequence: TGCGCCAGCAGCTTGCCAGGGCAGAGCTTACAAGAGACCCAGTACTTC.

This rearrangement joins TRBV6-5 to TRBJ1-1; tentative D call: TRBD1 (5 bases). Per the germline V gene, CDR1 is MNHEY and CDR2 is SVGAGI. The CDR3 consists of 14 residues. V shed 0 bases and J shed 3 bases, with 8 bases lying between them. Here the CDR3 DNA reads TGTGCCAGCAGTTACTCCGGGGGTGACACTGAAGCTTTCTTT. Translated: CASSYSGGDTEAFF.

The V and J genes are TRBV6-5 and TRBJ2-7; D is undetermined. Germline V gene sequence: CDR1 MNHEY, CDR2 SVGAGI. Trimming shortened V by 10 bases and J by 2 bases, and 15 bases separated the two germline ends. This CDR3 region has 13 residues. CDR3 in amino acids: CANGGTYPYEQYF. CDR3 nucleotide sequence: TGTGCCAATGGCGGAACGTATCCCTACGAGCAGTACTTC.

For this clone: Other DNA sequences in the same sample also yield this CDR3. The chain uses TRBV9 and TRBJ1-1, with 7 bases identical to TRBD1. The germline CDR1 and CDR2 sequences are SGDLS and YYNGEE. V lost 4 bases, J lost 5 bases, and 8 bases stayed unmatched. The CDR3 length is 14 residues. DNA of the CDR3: TGTGCCAGCAGCCCGCGACAGGGTGAGACTGAAGCTTTCTTT. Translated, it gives CASSPRQGETEAFF.

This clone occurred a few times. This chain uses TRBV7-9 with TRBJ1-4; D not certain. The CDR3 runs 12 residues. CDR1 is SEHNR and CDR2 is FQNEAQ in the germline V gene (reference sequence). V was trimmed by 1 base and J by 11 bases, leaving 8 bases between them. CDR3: CASSLGTAKLFF. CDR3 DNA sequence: TGTGCCAGCAGCTTAGGAACTGCCAAACTGTTTTTT.

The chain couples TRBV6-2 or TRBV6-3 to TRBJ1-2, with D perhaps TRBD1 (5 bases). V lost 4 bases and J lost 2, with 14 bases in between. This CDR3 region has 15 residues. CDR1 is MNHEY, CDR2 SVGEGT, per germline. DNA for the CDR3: TGTGCCAGCAGTTTAGCGGAGGGGCTAAACTATGGCTACACCTTC. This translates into CASSLAEGLNYGYTF.

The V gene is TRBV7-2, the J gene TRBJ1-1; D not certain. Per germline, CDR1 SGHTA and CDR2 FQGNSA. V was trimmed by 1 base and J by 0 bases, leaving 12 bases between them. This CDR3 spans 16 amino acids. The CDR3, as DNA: TGTGCCAGCAGCTTAGTCGCCTGGGCCATGAACACTGAAGCTTTCTTT. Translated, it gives CASSLVAWAMNTEAFF.

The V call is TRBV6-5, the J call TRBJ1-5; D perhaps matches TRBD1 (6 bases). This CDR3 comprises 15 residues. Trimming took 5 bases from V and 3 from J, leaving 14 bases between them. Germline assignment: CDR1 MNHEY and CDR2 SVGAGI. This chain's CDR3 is CASSPRQVLNQPQHF. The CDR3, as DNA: TGTGCCAGCAGTCCCCGACAGGTTCTCAATCAGCCCCAGCATTTT.

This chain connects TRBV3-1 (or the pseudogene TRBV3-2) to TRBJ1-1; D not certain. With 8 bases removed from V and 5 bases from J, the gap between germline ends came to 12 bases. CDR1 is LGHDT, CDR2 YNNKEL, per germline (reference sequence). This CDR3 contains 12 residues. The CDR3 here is CASSPFGTEAFF. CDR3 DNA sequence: TGTGCCAGCTCCCCTTTCGGGACTGAAGCTTTCTTT.

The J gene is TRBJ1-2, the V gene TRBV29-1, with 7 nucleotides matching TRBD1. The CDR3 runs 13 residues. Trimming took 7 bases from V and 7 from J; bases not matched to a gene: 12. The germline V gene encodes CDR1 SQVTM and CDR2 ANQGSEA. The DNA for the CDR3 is TGCAGCGCGCAACAGGGGCAAAGTTCTGGCTACACCTTC. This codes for CSAQQGQSSGYTF.

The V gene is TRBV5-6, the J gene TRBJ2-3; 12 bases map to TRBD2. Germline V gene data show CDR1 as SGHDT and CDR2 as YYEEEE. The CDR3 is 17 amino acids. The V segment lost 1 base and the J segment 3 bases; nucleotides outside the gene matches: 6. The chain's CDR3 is CASSLMTSGRWTDTQYF. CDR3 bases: TGTGCCAGCAGCTTGATGACTAGCGGGAGATGGACAGATACGCAGTATTTT. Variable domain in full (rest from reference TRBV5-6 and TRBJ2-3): DAGVTQSPTHLIKTRGQQVTLRCSPKSGHDTVSWYQQALGQGPQFIFQYYEEEERQRGNFPDRFSGHQFPNYSSELNVNALLLGDSALYLCASSLMTSGRWTDTQYFGPGTRLTVL.

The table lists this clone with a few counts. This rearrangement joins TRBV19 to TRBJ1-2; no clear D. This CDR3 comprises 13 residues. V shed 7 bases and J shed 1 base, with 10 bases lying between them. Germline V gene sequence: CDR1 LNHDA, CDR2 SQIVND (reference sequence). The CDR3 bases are TGTGCCAGTACCCGGGGAAGTAACTATGGCTACACCTTC. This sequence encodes CASTRGSNYGYTF.

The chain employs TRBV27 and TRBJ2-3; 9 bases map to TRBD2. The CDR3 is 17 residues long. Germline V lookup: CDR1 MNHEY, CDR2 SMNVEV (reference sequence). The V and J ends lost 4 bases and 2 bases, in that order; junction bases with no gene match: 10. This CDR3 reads CASSSPGLAGPTDTQYF. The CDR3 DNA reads TGTGCCAGCAGTTCTCCGGGGCTAGCGGGGCCCACAGATACGCAGTATTTT.

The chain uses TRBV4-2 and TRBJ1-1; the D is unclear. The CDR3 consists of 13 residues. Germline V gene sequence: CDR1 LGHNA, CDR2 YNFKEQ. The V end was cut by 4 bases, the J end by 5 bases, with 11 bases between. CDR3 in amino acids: CASSPSEFTEAFF. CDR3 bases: TGTGCCAGCAGCCCCTCGGAGTTTACTGAAGCTTTCTTT.

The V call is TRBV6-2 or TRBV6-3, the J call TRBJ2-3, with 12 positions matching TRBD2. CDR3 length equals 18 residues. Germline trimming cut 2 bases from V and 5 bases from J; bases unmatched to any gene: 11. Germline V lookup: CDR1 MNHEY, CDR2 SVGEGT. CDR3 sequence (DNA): TGTGCCAGCAGTTACAGGCTTCTAGCGGGGGGGCGAATAGATACGCAGTATTTT. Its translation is CASSYRLLAGGRIDTQYF.

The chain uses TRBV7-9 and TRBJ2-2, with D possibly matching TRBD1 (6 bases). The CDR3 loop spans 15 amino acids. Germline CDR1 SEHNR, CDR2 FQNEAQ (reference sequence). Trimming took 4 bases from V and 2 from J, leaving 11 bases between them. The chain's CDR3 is CASSSRTVNTGELFF. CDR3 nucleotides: TGTGCCAGCAGCTCCCGGACAGTCAACACCGGGGAGCTGTTTTTT.

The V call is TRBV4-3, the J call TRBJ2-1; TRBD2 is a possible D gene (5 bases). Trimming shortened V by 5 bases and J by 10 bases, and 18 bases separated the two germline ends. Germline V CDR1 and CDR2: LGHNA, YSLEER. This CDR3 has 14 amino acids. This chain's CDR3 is CASSSGLGPREQFF. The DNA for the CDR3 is TGCGCCAGCAGCTCAGGACTTGGTCCCAGAGAGCAGTTCTTC.

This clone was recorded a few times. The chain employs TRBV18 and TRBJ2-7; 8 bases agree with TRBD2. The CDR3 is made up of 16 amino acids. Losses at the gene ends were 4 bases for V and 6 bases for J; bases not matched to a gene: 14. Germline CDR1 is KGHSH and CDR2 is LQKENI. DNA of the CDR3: TGTGCCAGCTCACGCGACACCGGGACTAGGCGGCTCGAGCAGTACTTC. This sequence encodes CASSRDTGTRRLEQYF.

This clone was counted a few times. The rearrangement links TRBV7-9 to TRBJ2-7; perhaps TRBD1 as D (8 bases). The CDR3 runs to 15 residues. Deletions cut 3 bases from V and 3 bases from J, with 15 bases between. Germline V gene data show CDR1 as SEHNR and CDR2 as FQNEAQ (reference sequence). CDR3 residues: CASSFRTGTIYEQYF. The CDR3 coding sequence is TGTGCCAGCAGCTTTCGGACAGGGACTATCTACGAGCAGTACTTC. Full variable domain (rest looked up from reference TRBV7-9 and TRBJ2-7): DTGVSQNPRHKITKRGQNVTFRCDPISEHNRLYWYRQTLGQGPEFLTYFQNEAQLEKSRLLSDRFSAERPKGSFSTLEIQRTEQGDSAMYLCASSFRTGTIYEQYFGPGTRLTVT.

CDR3 DNA sequence: TGTGCCAGCAGACCGGTCCCGGGACAGGGCTCCTATAATTCACCCCTCCACTTT. It yields the protein CASRPVPGQGSYNSPLHF. V gene TRBV7-2 combines with J gene TRBJ1-6, with TRBD1 identical over 9 bases. The germline V gene has CDR1 SGHTA and CDR2 FQGNSA. CDR3 size: 18 residues. Losses at the gene ends were 6 bases for V and 0 bases for J; bases not matched to a gene: 9.